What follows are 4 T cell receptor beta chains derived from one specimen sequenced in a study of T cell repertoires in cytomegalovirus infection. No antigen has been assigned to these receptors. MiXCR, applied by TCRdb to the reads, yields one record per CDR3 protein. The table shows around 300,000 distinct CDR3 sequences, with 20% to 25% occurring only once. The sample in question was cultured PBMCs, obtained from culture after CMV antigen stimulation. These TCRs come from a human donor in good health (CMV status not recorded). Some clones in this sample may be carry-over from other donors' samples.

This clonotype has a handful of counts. CDR3 protein: CASKPNSGANVLTF. In DNA form, the CDR3 reads TGTGCCAGCAAACCGAACTCTGGGGCCAACGTCCTGACTTTC. The V and J genes are TRBV6-1 and TRBJ2-6; D unclear. Germline V CDR1 and CDR2: MNHNS, SASEGT. V lost 7 bases, J lost 0 bases, and 7 bases lay in between. The CDR3 has 14 amino acids.

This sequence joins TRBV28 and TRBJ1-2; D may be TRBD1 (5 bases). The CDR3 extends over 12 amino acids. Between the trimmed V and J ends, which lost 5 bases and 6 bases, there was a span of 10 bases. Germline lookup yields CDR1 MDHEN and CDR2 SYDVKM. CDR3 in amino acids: CASSLRQNGYTF. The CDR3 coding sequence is TGTGCCAGCAGTCTCCGACAGAATGGCTACACCTTC.

The chain's CDR3 is CASKFRDRVAEQYF. The CDR3 region has the DNA TGTGCCAGCAAGTTCAGGGACAGGGTTGCCGAGCAGTACTTC. V and J are TRBV28 and TRBJ2-7; TRBD1 aligns across 9 bases. This CDR3 is built from 14 residues. Germline lookup yields CDR1 MDHEN and CDR2 SYDVKM. V trimming: 7 bases; J trimming: 6 bases; junction bases outside the gene matches: 10.

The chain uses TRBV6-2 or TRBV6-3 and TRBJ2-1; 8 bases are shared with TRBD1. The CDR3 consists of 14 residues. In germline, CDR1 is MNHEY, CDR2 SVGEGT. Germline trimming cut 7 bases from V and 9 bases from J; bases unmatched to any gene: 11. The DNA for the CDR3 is TGTGCCAGCACACAGGGGGGAGCATGGGGTGAGCAGTTCTTC. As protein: CASTQGGAWGEQFF.